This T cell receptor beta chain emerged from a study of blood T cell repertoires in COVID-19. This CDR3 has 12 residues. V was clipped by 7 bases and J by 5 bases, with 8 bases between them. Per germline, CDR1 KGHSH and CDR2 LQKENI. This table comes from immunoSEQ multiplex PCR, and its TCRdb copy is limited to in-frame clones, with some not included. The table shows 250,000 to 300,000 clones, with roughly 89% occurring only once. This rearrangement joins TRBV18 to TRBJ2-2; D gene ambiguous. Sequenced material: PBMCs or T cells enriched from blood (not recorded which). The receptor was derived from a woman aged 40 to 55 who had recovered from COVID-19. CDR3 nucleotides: TGTGCCAGCTTTCTCAGAACCGGGGAGCTGTTTTTT. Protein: CASFLRTGELFF.